This T cell receptor (beta chain) stems from a study of CD8 T cells in Susac syndrome. Random hexamers were used to reverse transcribe about 0.45 to 1 ug of RNA. Across 54 Vbeta and 13 Jbeta, TCR beta CDR3 was amplified with immunoSEQ multiplex PCR. TCRdb re-analysed the immunoSEQ multiplex PCR reads in MiXCR, keeping a single row per CDR3 protein. This sample carries some 190,000 distinct CDR3 sequences, roughly 95% of them seen once, and the ten largest clones take 0.095% to 0.12%. TCR beta was sequenced from blood CD8+ and CD4+ T cells. As regards this clonotype: What it binds is not known.

The CDR3 totals 13 residues. Germline V gene data show CDR1 as SQVTM and CDR2 as ANQGSEA. V was shortened by 3 bases and J by 5 bases, with 11 bases between the two germline ends. Broader study findings: The study recognized that the number of individuals in its TCR sequencing and HLA analysis was relatively small.

V and J are TRBV29-1 and TRBJ2-1; D possibly corresponds to TRBD2 (6 bases). The receptor's source is a human donor in good health. Input material: CD4+ T cells from PBMCs. CDR3 residues: CSVDREVNNEQFF. The CDR3 region has the DNA TGCAGCGTTGACAGGGAGGTTAACAATGAGCAGTTCTTC.